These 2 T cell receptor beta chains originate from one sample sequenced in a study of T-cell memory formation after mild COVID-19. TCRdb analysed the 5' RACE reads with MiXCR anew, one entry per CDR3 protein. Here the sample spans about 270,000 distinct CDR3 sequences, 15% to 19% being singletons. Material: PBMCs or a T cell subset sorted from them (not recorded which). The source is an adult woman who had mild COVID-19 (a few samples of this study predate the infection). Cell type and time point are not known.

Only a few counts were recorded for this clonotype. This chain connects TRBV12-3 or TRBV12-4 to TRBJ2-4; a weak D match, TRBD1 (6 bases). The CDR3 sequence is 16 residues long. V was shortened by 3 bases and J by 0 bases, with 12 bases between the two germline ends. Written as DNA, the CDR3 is TGTGCCAGCAGTTTCGGACAGTTCCTAGCCAAAAACATTCAGTACTTC. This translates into CASSFGQFLAKNIQYF.

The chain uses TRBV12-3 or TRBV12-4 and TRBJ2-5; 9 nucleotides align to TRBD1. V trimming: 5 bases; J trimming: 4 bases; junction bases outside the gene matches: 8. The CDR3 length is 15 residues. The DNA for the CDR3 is TGTGCCAGCAGTGCTACCGGGACAGGGTTAGAGACCCAGTACTTC. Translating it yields CASSATGTGLETQYF.